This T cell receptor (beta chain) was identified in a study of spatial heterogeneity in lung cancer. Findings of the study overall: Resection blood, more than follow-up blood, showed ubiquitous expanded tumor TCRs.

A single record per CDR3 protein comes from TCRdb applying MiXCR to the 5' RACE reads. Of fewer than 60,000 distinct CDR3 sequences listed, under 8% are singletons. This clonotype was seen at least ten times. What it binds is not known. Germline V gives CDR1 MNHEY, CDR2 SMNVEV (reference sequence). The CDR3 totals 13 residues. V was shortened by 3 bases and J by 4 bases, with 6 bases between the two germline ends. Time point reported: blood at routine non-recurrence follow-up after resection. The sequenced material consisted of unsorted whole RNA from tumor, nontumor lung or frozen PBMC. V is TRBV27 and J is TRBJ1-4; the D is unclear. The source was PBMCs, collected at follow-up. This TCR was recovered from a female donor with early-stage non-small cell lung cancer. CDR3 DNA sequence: TGTGCCAGCAGTTTGTGGCGTAATGAAAAACTGTTTTTT. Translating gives CASSLWRNEKLFF.